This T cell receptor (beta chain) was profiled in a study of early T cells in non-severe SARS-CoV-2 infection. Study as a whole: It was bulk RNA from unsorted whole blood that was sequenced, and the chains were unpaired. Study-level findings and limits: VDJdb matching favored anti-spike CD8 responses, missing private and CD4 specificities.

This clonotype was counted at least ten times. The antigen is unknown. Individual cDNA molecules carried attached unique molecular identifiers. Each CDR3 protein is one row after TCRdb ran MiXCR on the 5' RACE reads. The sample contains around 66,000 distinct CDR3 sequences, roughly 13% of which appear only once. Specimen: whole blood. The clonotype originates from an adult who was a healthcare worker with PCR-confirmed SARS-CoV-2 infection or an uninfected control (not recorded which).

The CDR3 protein is CASSPRAARGELFF. CDR3 bases: TGTGCCAGCAGCCCCCGGGCCGCCCGAGGGGAGCTGTTTTTT. The chain joins TRBV5-6 to TRBJ2-2; D not certain. V lost 4 bases, J lost 8 bases, and 15 bases lay in between. This CDR3 contains 14 residues. Looked up from germline, CDR1 is SGHDT and CDR2 is YYEEEE.